The entry below gives a single T cell receptor beta chain sequence along with its context. The target of this receptor is not known. The sample holds no much larger clone one base away, and base qualities are not on file. Receptors were amplified or captured by 5' RACE. Sequenced using an Illumina HiSeq 2000. A universal primer binding site was introduced by template switching, and a unique molecular identifier was present in the final cDNA, enabling accurate counting of TCR cDNA molecules. Specific primers in the conserved constant-segment region were used to synthesize first-strand cDNA for the TCR alpha and beta chains. To control for contamination, every cDNA library carried two barcodes: a SMART-Mk sample barcode plus Illumina barcodes. TruSeq adapter sequences, together with Illumina sample barcodes, were added in two successive PCR steps. The Illumina HiSeq platform was used with custom primers to sequence TCR alpha and beta cDNA libraries. Concerning the study's data processing: MiGEC was used to process raw reads and extract unique molecular identifiers, and MiXCR was used to find CDR3 positions. Recombination models were inferred per individual with the repgenHMM and IGoR tools using an EM algorithm. The tcR package in R was used for shared clonotype analysis, with sharing normalized by the product of cloneset sizes. To study raw recombination without the effects of thymic and clonal selection, out-of-frame nonproductive sequences were analyzed. TCRdb ran its own pipeline on the public reads, namely fastp trimming at Q25 and MiXCR clone calling, and kept in-frame beta chains. For every CDR3 protein sequence, its rows merge into one entry that carries the most common genes and DNA. None of the V and J calls come from the authors' own analysis; TCRdb made them. The sample profile shows roughly 690,000 distinct CDR3 sequences; 20% to 25% of them were found once. The ten largest clones capture approximately 4.5% of the sample.

All donors were healthy Caucasians. The twin cohort consisted of three pairs of female monozygotic twins, all aged roughly 18 to 30 years. RNA for TCR libraries was isolated from peripheral blood mononuclear cells. The record originates from a study of identical twins (dated by TCRdb to about 2016). About the investigation overall: The study deep-sequenced TCR alpha and beta repertoires from monozygotic twins, unrelated adults of various ages and cord blood to test whether fetal clonotypes persist. Replicate twin experiments were performed at different times using different library preparation protocols to rule out contamination. Broader findings and caveats from the paper: Invariant T cells such as MAIT and iNKT could partly confound zero-insertion analyses, though diverse VJ usage argued against this for most clonotypes. Excess twin sharing in beta out-of-frame sequences was weaker because fewer shared sequences lowered the signal-to-noise ratio. Because the same donors could not be followed over many years, conclusions were based on cross-sectional statistical analysis. Compared with coincidental sharing between unrelated individuals, out-of-frame TCR alpha sequences shared between twins showed an excess of sequences with low generation probability. Recombination models systematically underestimated out-of-frame TCR alpha sharing in monozygotic twins but agreed with sharing between unrelated individuals. Abundant cord blood beta clonotypes carried fewer insertions; young adult naive repertoires showed a weaker similar trend, while memory repertoires showed none.

V is pared back by 5 bases and J by 3 bases, with 12 bases lying between the germline termini. Taken from the germline V gene (reference sequence), the CDR1 and CDR2 loops are PRHDT and FYEKMQ. Including the terminal cysteine and phenylalanine, the CDR3 comprises 14 residues. Just CDR3 DNA is preserved here, 42 bases in frame from base 1. These data were also reused for a study on T cells expressing NK-cell markers. As that second paper reports: In sorted CD3+CD56+NKG2C+, CD3+CD56+NKG2C- and CD3+CD56-NKG2C+ T-cell subsets from roughly 8 donors, TCR beta-chain repertoires were profiled. Seven of the eight sequenced donors were HCMV-seropositive and one was HCMV-seronegative. To restrict sorting to alphabetaTCR-expressing T cells, an anti-gammadeltaTCR antibody was added in several experiments. For roughly 6 donors, the dominant CD3+CD56+NKG2C+ clonotypes were among the top 10 CD8+ clonotypes and accounted for roughly 1.0-8% of CD8+ T cells. Those dominant clonotypes were again the most abundant among CD3+CD56-NKG2C+ cells in a few donors, at about 25-60.1%. Whether the expanded NKG2C-expressing T cell clones were specific for HCMV antigens was left unclear. The eight sequenced donors were randomly selected healthy volunteers, three men and five women. HCMV serostatus was determined by detecting HCMV-specific IgG in serum with a commercial ELISA kit. For several donors, bulk peripheral blood T-cell repertoires were also sequenced from unsorted PBMC. MIGEC was used to demultiplex reads and group the reads by UMI, and MiTCR was used to assemble and quantify clonotypes. To exclude erroneous sequences, any TCR cDNA sequence not supported by at least two reads was discarded. The tcR package was used for downstream repertoire analysis, and clonotypes were matched across fractions by CDR3 nucleotide sequence plus V segment. VDJmatch was used to annotate antigen specificity against VDJdb, with one amino acid substitution in CDR3 allowed.

This sequence uses TRBV13 and TRBJ2-3; there is no confident call for the D gene. The sequenced sample consisted of PBMCs. This receptor was identified in a young woman in good health. The sequenced DNA is TGTGCCAGCAGCGGATCTCCGGGTACAGATACGCAGTATTTT. Its translation is CASSGSPGTDTQYF.